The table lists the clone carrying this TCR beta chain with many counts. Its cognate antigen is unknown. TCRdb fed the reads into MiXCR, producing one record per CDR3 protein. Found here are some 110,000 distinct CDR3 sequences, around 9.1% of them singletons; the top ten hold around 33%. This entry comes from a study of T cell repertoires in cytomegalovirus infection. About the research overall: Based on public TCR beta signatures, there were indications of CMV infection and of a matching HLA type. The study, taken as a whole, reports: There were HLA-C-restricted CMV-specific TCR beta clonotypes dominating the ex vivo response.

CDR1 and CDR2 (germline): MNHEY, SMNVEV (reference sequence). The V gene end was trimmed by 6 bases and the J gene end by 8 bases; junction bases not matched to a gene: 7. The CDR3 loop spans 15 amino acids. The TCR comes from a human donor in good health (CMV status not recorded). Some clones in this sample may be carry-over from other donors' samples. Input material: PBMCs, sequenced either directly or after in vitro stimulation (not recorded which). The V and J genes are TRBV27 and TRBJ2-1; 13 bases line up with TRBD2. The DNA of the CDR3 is TGTGCCAGCAGGATGACTAGCGGGAGGACCGATGAGCAGTTCTTC. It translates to CASRMTSGRTDEQFF.